This T cell receptor beta chain was recovered during a study of OX40 agonist ivuxolimab in advanced cancers. The assay was immunoSEQ multiplex PCR, and TCRdb's table has in-frame clones only and misses some. The sample includes about 79,000 clones, about 95% of them seen just once. The CDR3 extends over 14 amino acids. Losses at the gene ends were 5 bases for V and 3 bases for J; bases not matched to a gene: 7. CDR1 is LNHDA, CDR2 SQIVND, per germline (reference sequence). The starting material was CD4+ or CD8+ T cells sorted from blood, obtained in a trial of the OX40 agonist ivuxolimab. The TCR sequence derives from an adult with an advanced solid tumor such as melanoma, head and neck, liver or kidney cancer. This chain connects TRBV19 to TRBJ2-7, with 7 bases lining up with TRBD1. CDR3 nucleotides: TGTGCCAGTAGTTATCCGGGACAGTTCTACGAGCAGTACTTC. It is translated as CASSYPGQFYEQYF.